Shown below are 28 T cell receptor beta chains from a single sample sequenced in a study of cytomegalovirus exposure and HLA in healthy donors. It was with 60 Vbeta and 13 Jbeta primers that the PCR ran. TCRdb's copy holds only in-frame clones and misses some; the assay was immunoSEQ multiplex PCR. The repertoire holds 85,000 to 130,000 clones, around 80% seen once, with approximately 2.4% in the top ten. Sequenced sample: PBMCs. The receptors shown here come from a man between 35 and 55 years old in good health and CMV-seronegative.

This clone came up a few times. The chain links TRBV18 to TRBJ1-1; TRBD1 is a possible D gene (6 bases). Trimming removed 3 bases at V and 7 bases at J, with 6 bases between. There are 11 residues in the CDR3. Germline assignment: CDR1 KGHSH and CDR2 LQKENI. CDR3 in amino acids: CASSPTGEAFF. The CDR3 DNA sequence: TGTGCCAGCTCACCGACAGGTGAAGCTTTCTTT.

The rearrangement uses TRBV28 and TRBJ1-2, with D unclear. V was clipped by 5 bases and J by 1 base, with 2 bases between them. This CDR3 spans 11 amino acids. CDR1 MDHEN and CDR2 SYDVKM come from the germline V gene. CDR3 nucleotide sequence: TGTGCCAGCAGTCATAACTATGGCTACACCTTC. Its protein product is CASSHNYGYTF.

J is TRBJ1-5 and V is TRBV18; 9 nucleotides align to TRBD1. This CDR3 has 16 residues. J gave up 4 bases and V 3 bases, and 7 bases lay outside the gene matches. CDR1 and CDR2 from the germline V gene are KGHSH and LQKENI. The CDR3 is CASSPTLDRGNQPQHF. The CDR3 region has the DNA TGTGCCAGCTCACCCACGCTGGACAGGGGAAATCAGCCCCAGCATTTT.

In DNA, the CDR3 is TGTGCCAGCAGCCCGGTGCTTTCCACAGATACGCAGTATTTT. It specifies CASSPVLSTDTQYF. The chain recombines TRBV7-9 with TRBJ2-3; D call uncertain. V lost 5 bases and J 2 bases, leaving 11 bases between the germline ends. CDR1 and CDR2 from the germline V gene are SEHNR and FQNEAQ (reference sequence). The length of the CDR3 is 14 residues.

The chain carries TRBV29-1 and TRBJ1-1, with D uncertain. The CDR3 has 11 residues. The germline V gene has CDR1 SQVTM and CDR2 ANQGSEA. V dropped 1 base and J dropped 7 bases, with 7 bases sitting between them. CDR3 residues: CSVEGANEAFF. The CDR3 nucleotides read TGCAGCGTTGAAGGCGCTAATGAAGCTTTCTTT.

The chain links TRBV18 to TRBJ2-3; a possible D gene is TRBD1 (6 bases). Looked up from germline, CDR1 is KGHSH and CDR2 is LQKENI. V was cut by 0 bases and J by 4 bases, with 14 bases left in between. This CDR3 has 16 amino acids. CDR3 coding DNA: TGTGCCAGCTCACCACCTCATTTCCAGGGGTCAGATACGCAGTATTTT. Protein sequence: CASSPPHFQGSDTQYF.

The chain recombines TRBV5-6 with TRBJ2-7; D call uncertain. The CDR3 has 13 amino acids. V dropped 0 bases and J dropped 5 bases, with 9 bases sitting between them. Germline V gene lookup returns CDR1 SGHDT and CDR2 YYEEEE. CDR3 residues: CASSLVGSNEQYF. In DNA, the CDR3 is TGTGCCAGCAGCTTGGTCGGTTCCAACGAGCAGTACTTC.

The CDR3 nucleotides read TGTGCCAGCAGCCAAGATGTAGGGGCGGTCTATGGCTACACCTTC. This codes for CASSQDVGAVYGYTF. The chain recombines TRBV14 with TRBJ1-2, with D tentatively TRBD1 (5 bases). The CDR3 extends over 15 amino acids. Germline CDR1 SGHDN, CDR2 FVKESK. V lost 0 bases to trimming and J lost 4 bases, with 12 bases between them.

This chain connects TRBV5-4 to TRBJ2-2, with 8 bases aligning to TRBD2. V lost 4 bases, J lost 1 base, and 12 bases stayed unmatched. The germline V gene has CDR1 SGHNT and CDR2 YYREEE (reference sequence). CDR3 size: 18 residues. The DNA for the CDR3 is TGTGCCAGCAGCCGGGGGGGAGGGGGGATTCGGAACACCGGGGAGCTGTTTTTT. Amino acid sequence: CASSRGGGGIRNTGELFF. The complete variable domain, with remaining parts taken from reference TRBV5-4 and TRBJ2-2, reads ETGVTQSPTHLIKTRGQQVTLRCSSQSGHNTVSWYQQALGQGPQFIFQYYREEENGRGNFPPRFSGLQFPNYSSELNVNALELDDSALYLCASSRGGGGIRNTGELFFGEGSRLTVL.

In the case of this clone: At one end, the junction sequence differs from germline, possibly due to a read error. V usage is TRBV2 and J usage is TRBJ1-1; D gene unclear. The germline V gene has CDR1 SNHLY and CDR2 FYNNEI. The CDR3 is made up of 14 amino acids. The CDR3 here is CASREDTQNTEAFF. The CDR3 DNA sequence: TGTGCCAGCAGGGAAGACACACAGAACACTGAAGCTTTCTTT.

This clone was detected once. The genes are TRBV21-1 and TRBJ1-2; the D call TRBD1 from the table was never checked on the DNA. TRBV21-1 is recorded as a pseudogene. CDR3 size: 18 residues. The CDR3 region is CASSKPAPPGQSSYGYTF. The CDR3 bases are TGTGCCAGCAGCAAACCGGCCCCTCCGGGACAAAGTAGCTATGGCTACACCTTC.

CDR3 residues: CASSQELGQLYF. CDR3 sequence (DNA): TGCGCCAGCAGCCAAGAATTGGGCCAACTTTACTTC. The chain couples TRBV4-1 to TRBJ2-7; D is ambiguous. The CDR3 length is 12 residues. Germline V gives CDR1 MGHRA, CDR2 YSYEKL. V dropped 0 bases and J dropped 13 bases, with 13 bases sitting between them.

This clone was counted only a few times. The rearrangement uses TRBV9 and TRBJ1-1, with a weak D call TRBD1 (5 bases). Per germline, CDR1 SGDLS and CDR2 YYNGEE. The length of the CDR3 is 15 residues. V gave up 0 bases and J gave up 1 base, with 10 bases separating them. The CDR3 nucleotides are TGTGCCAGCAGCGTAGGGGTCGGGGGGAACACTGAAGCTTTCTTT. As protein: CASSVGVGGNTEAFF. Variable domain in full (rest from reference TRBV9 and TRBJ1-1): DSGVTQTPKHLITATGQRVTLRCSPRSGDLSVYWYQQSLDQGLQFLIQYYNGEERAKGNILERFSAQQFPDLHSELNLSSLELGDSALYFCASSVGVGGNTEAFFGQGTRLTVV.

This clone was seen once. The V call is TRBV25-1, the J call TRBJ1-1; D unresolved. CDR1 is MGHDK and CDR2 is SYGVNS in the germline V gene. This CDR3 is built from 13 residues. Trimming removed 6 bases from V and 1 base from J, with 9 bases in between. The CDR3 DNA is TGTGCCAGCAGACTATTGTGGAACACTGAAGCTTTCTTT. As protein: CASRLLWNTEAFF.

The rearrangement joins TRBV19 to TRBJ1-2; 7 nucleotides line up with TRBD1. Trimming cost V 6 bases and J 1 base; bases outside gene matches: 11. Germline assignment: CDR1 LNHDA and CDR2 SQIVND (reference sequence). The CDR3 has 16 residues. The CDR3 bases are TGTGCCAGTAGCGACCGCCCGGGACAGATTAACTATGGCTACACCTTC. It yields the protein CASSDRPGQINYGYTF.

This chain uses TRBV7-6 with TRBJ1-2; no reliable D call. Germline CDR1 and CDR2: SGHVS and FNYEAQ. Trimming took off 4 bases at V and 7 bases at J, with 16 bases between the two ends. The CDR3 length is 14 residues. CDR3 DNA: TGTGCCAGCAGCTCCTCGACCGGGGAAAGTGGCTACACCTTC. Its translation: CASSSSTGESGYTF.

The chain employs TRBV2 and TRBJ2-5, with 9 bases lining up with TRBD2. V shed 2 bases and J 2 bases; nucleotides not matched to a gene: 9. This CDR3 has 17 amino acids. In germline, CDR1 is SNHLY, CDR2 FYNNEI. CDR3 sequence reads: CASSEFRLSGGQETQYF. The DNA of the CDR3 is TGTGCCAGCAGTGAATTCCGATTAAGCGGGGGGCAAGAGACCCAGTACTTC.

The V call is TRBV7-2, the J call TRBJ1-6; D is possibly TRBD1 (5 bases). Deletions cut 5 bases from V and 3 bases from J, with 11 bases between. Germline V lookup: CDR1 SGHTA, CDR2 FQGNSA. This CDR3 region has 15 residues. The CDR3 coding sequence is TGTGCCAGCAGCCAAGAACAGGACTATAATTCACCCCTCCACTTT. Translated: CASSQEQDYNSPLHF.

The V and J genes are TRBV21-1 and TRBJ2-5; TRBD2 is the table's D call and was not checked against the DNA. TRBV21-1 is a listed pseudogene. This CDR3 spans 16 amino acids. CDR3 DNA: TGTGCCAGCAGCCCCGCCTCGGGTTCGACGGAAGAGACCCAGTACTTC. Translating it yields CASSPASGSTEETQYF.

The CDR3 spells CASSTQASTDTQYF. The CDR3 DNA reads as TGTGCCAGTAGTACCCAGGCTAGCACAGATACGCAGTATTTT. The chain has TRBV19 and TRBJ2-3; D is undetermined. Per germline, CDR1 LNHDA and CDR2 SQIVND (reference sequence). The V and J ends lost 4 bases and 0 bases respectively, with 8 bases between them. The CDR3 has 14 residues.

DNA of the CDR3: TGTGCCAGCAGCTTGAAAGAGTGGGTTCAGGGACAGGGCTATGAAGCTTTCTTT. Its protein is CASSLKEWVQGQGYEAFF. This chain connects TRBV5-7 to TRBJ1-1; 9 bases line up with TRBD1. TRBV5-7 is assigned to the ORF class and has an uncertain function. J lost 7 bases, V lost 1 base, and 17 bases had no gene match. The CDR3 runs to 18 residues.

This rearrangement joins TRBV10-1 to TRBJ2-5, with D maybe TRBD1 (6 bases). Germline loops: CDR1 WNHNN, CDR2 SYGVQD (reference sequence). Trimming cost V 8 bases and J 1 base, with 14 bases left between them. The length of the CDR3 is 14 residues. The CDR3 DNA sequence: TGCGCCAGCCGATGGACAGTCCTCCAAGAGACCCAGTACTTC. Translating gives CASRWTVLQETQYF.

The rearrangement uses TRBV6-1 and TRBJ2-1; D not resolved. Trimming removed 5 bases at V and 3 bases at J, with 11 bases between. Per germline, CDR1 MNHNS and CDR2 SASEGT. The CDR3 has 14 residues. CDR3 in amino acids: CASSIPPLYNEQFF. The CDR3 nucleotides read TGTGCCAGCAGTATTCCTCCCCTCTACAATGAGCAGTTCTTC.

Here the CDR3 reads CATDSPYEQYF. The DNA of the CDR3 is TGTGCCACCGACAGTCCCTACGAGCAGTACTTC. The chain recombines TRBV27 with TRBJ2-7; tentatively, D is TRBD1 (5 bases). Germline V lookup: CDR1 MNHEY, CDR2 SMNVEV (reference sequence). This CDR3 comprises 11 residues. Trimming took 10 bases from V and 2 from J, leaving 9 bases between them.

The chain couples TRBV7-6 to TRBJ1-1; possibly TRBD1 for D (5 bases). Germline CDR1 reads SGHVS; CDR2 reads FNYEAQ. The length of the CDR3 is 16 residues. V gave up 0 bases and J gave up 6 bases, with 17 bases separating them. The CDR3 DNA reads TGTGCCAGCAGCTTAGCGGTTCTCGGGGGTGTAGCTGAAGCTTTCTTT. Its translation is CASSLAVLGGVAEAFF. Drawing the rest from reference TRBV7-6 and TRBJ1-1, the complete variable domain is GAGVSQSPRYKVTKRGQDVALRCDPISGHVSLYWYRQALGQGPEFLTYFNYEAQQDKSGLPNDRFSAERPEGSISTLTIQRTEQRDSAMYRCASSLAVLGGVAEAFFGQGTRLTVV.

The chain links TRBV28 to TRBJ1-1; weak D call: TRBD1 (6 bases). This CDR3 is built from 13 residues. Looked up from germline, CDR1 is MDHEN and CDR2 is SYDVKM. Deletions cut 7 bases from V and 4 bases from J, with 13 bases between. The CDR3 DNA reads as TGTGCCAGCATTACTCAGGGGACCACTGAAGCTTTCTTT. It is translated as CASITQGTTEAFF.

The genes are TRBV5-1 and TRBJ2-2, with D perhaps matching TRBD1 (5 bases). Trimming pared 0 bases from V and 6 bases from J, leaving 12 bases between. This CDR3 contains 15 residues. Germline-derived CDR1 and CDR2 are SGHRS and YFSETQ. The CDR3 protein is CASSLEAGKSGELFF. Written as DNA, the CDR3 is TGCGCCAGCAGCTTGGAGGCAGGGAAATCCGGGGAGCTGTTTTTT.

V gene TRBV7-2 combines with J gene TRBJ2-3, with D possibly matching TRBD2 (5 bases). The germline V and J ends were trimmed by 0 bases and 8 bases, with 24 bases remaining between them. This CDR3 is built from 18 residues. Germline V gene data show CDR1 as SGHTA and CDR2 as FQGNSA. The DNA for the CDR3 is TGTGCCAGCAGCTTAGCCCCAGCTAGCCTGGGTTTCTTTGGTACGCAGTATTTT. It codes for CASSLAPASLGFFGTQYF.